A selection of T cell receptor beta chains follows, all from one sample in a study of blood T cell repertoires in COVID-19. Clones were read by immunoSEQ multiplex PCR, and TCRdb kept only the in-frame ones, dropping some. The sample records 280,000 or so clones, roughly 90% being singletons. Sequencing was carried out using PBMCs or T cells enriched from blood (not recorded which). All receptors come from a woman between 45 and 65 years old who had been exposed to COVID-19. The CDR3 runs from the conserved cysteine through the conserved F or W. A D gene is named only where the DNA matches it firmly. Clone size is not always given. Where it is, it says once, few, many or a class for expanded clones.

clone size | J gene | V gene | D gene | CDR3 protein | CDR3 DNA
NA | TRBJ2-7 | TRBV13 | TRBD1 | CASSRSGTGGYTYEQYF | TGTGCCAGCAGCCGATCCGGAACAGGGGGCTATACCTACGAGCAGTACTTC
NA | TRBJ2-7 | TRBV2 | TRBD2 | CASSEASGFPYEQYF | TGTGCCAGCAGTGAGGCTAGCGGGTTCCCCTACGAGCAGTACTTC
NA | TRBJ1-2 | TRBV6-5 | NA | CASSTQGNDGYTF | TGTGCCAGCAGTACGCAGGGGAATGATGGCTACACCTTC
NA | TRBJ1-2 | TRBV6-4 | TRBD1 | CASSTTGDGDGYTF | TGTGCCAGCAGTACTACAGGGGATGGGGATGGCTACACCTTC
NA | TRBJ2-7 | TRBV4-1 | NA | CASSQEDRNSYEQYF | TGCGCCAGCAGCCAGGAAGACAGGAACTCCTACGAGCAGTACTTC
NA | TRBJ1-3 | TRBV7-9 | TRBD1 | CASSREQGYGNTIYF | TGTGCCAGCAGCCGTGAACAGGGGTATGGAAACACCATATATTTT
NA | TRBJ1-2 | TRBV27 | TRBD1 | CASAYRGSADYGYTF | TGTGCCAGCGCGTACAGGGGTTCAGCTGACTATGGCTACACCTTC
few | TRBJ1-2 | TRBV28 | TRBD1 | CASSKGQGIGYGYTF | TGTGCCAGCAGTAAAGGACAGGGAATTGGCTATGGCTACACCTTC
NA | TRBJ1-1 | TRBV28 | TRBD1 | CASSRRRTGNSMNTEAFF | TGTGCCAGCAGCCGGCGGCGGACAGGGAACTCCATGAACACTGAAGCTTTCTTT
NA | TRBJ1-4 | TRBV6-8 | TRBD1 | CASNPLHRGGEKLFF | TGTGCCAGCAATCCACTACACAGGGGAGGAGAAAAACTGTTTTTT
NA | TRBJ2-3 | TRBV5-1 | TRBD2 | CASSLLAGASLFTDTQYF | TGCGCCAGCAGCTTGTTAGCGGGGGCCTCCTTATTCACAGATACGCAGTATTTT
NA | TRBJ1-2 | TRBV5-5 | NA | CASSLAGSPNYGYTF | TGTGCCAGCAGCTTAGCAGGGTCCCCTAACTATGGCTACACCTTC
NA | TRBJ2-1 | TRBV6-5 | TRBD2 | CASSYGLAGGREQFF | TGTGCCAGCAGTTACGGACTAGCGGGGGGTCGGGAGCAGTTCTTC